What follows describes a single TCR beta chain. What it recognizes is unknown. J gave up 8 bases and V 5 bases, and 9 bases lay outside the gene matches. This CDR3 region has 14 residues. Germline V gene sequence: CDR1 SEHNR, CDR2 FQNEAQ (reference sequence). In TCRdb, the reads were re-called with MiXCR into one record per CDR3 protein. Of a few hundred thousand distinct CDR3 sequences in the sample, under 20% were seen once. The sample belongs to a study of T cell repertoires in cytomegalovirus infection. Study details: Public TCR beta signatures indicated both CMV infection and matching HLA type.

Study-level points and caveats: HLA-C-restricted CMV clonotypes gave the most frequent clonotype in two of eight donors. Carriage of CMV together with the relevant HLA was identifiable through cumulative public TCR beta family frequency.

This sequence originates from a human donor in good health (CMV status not recorded). Some clones in this sample may be carry-over from other donors' samples. The chain couples TRBV7-9 to TRBJ1-1; 9 nucleotides match TRBD1. The source material was PBMCs. The DNA for the CDR3 is TGTGCCAGCAGCACTACCGGGACAGGGAAGGAAGCTTTCTTT. Amino acids: CASSTTGTGKEAFF.